The 31 T cell receptor beta chains below come from one sample, sequenced in a study of synovial regulatory T cells in juvenile arthritis. Sequencing was performed with immunoSEQ multiplex PCR; in TCRdb, only in-frame clones are kept and a portion is missing. Its table lists about 10,000 clones. The sample comprised Treg cells from blood. Subset meaning: remaining (HLA-DR-negative) circulating blood Treg cells. The receptors come from a donor younger than 30 with juvenile idiopathic arthritis.

V and J are TRBV18 and TRBJ2-7; TCRdb designates TRBD1, a call that cannot be tested without DNA. CDR1 is KGHSH and CDR2 is LQKENI in the germline V gene. The CDR3 has 13 amino acids. The DNA sequence is not available. CDR3 region: CASRGGLGYEQYF.

Measured by frequency, this clone is medium-sized (0.01 to 0.1%). This chain joins TRBV18 and TRBJ1-3. The germline CDR1 and CDR2 sequences are KGHSH and LQKENI. CDR3 size: 14 residues. No DNA has been recorded. Here the CDR3 reads CASSPRDSGNTIYF.

The rearrangement links TRBV5-6 to TRBJ1-5; TCRdb indicates TRBD1, and absent DNA this call remains unverified. The CDR3 consists of 14 residues. No DNA appears here. Germline V gene sequence: CDR1 SGHDT, CDR2 YYEEEE. CDR3 amino acids: CASSLAGSHQPQHF.

The chain carries TRBV5-1 and TRBJ1-5; the TCRdb D gene call, TRBD1, has no DNA to confirm it. The CDR3 length is 15 residues. DNA is not on record. CDR1 is SGHRS and CDR2 is YFSETQ in the germline V gene. The CDR3 here is CASSLGQGPHQPQHF.

The chain combines TRBV5-6 with TRBJ1-3; the TCRdb call, TRBD1, lacks DNA for checking. The CDR3 totals 15 residues. The DNA sequence is not available. Germline V gives CDR1 SGHDT, CDR2 YYEEEE. The CDR3 sequence: CASSFRTGTGNTIYF.

This sequence joins TRBV28 and TRBJ2-1. This CDR3 is built from 11 residues. Only the protein is on record. CDR1 and CDR2 from the germline V gene are MDHEN and SYDVKM. The CDR3 here is CASDGSNEQFF.

The chain couples TRBV6-5 to TRBJ1-2. CDR1 and CDR2 (germline): MNHEY, SVGAGI. CDR3 length: 11 residues. Nucleotide data are not available. Here the CDR3 reads CASRQGGGYTF.

The chain combines TRBV7-2 with TRBJ1-4. The CDR3 loop spans 14 amino acids. The record lacks a DNA sequence. Germline assignment: CDR1 SGHTA and CDR2 FQGNSA. CDR3 protein: CASRIRGGRGKLFF.

The chain joins TRBV7-2 to TRBJ2-7; TCRdb's assignment of TRBD1 cannot be checked, as there is no DNA. CDR3 size: 15 residues. This entry has no DNA. In germline, CDR1 is SGHTA, CDR2 FQGNSA. The CDR3 sequence: CASSPDRGQSYEQYF.

V and J are TRBV5-1 and TRBJ1-2; the D call of TRBD1 rests on TCRdb alone, since no DNA is present to check it. Per the germline V gene, CDR1 is SGHRS and CDR2 is YFSETQ. The CDR3 contains 12 residues. The entry carries no DNA sequence. CDR3: CASSSGQYGYTF. Supplemented by reference TRBV5-1 and TRBJ1-2, the full variable domain reads KAGVTQTPRYLIKTRGQQVTLSCSPISGHRSVSWYQQTPGQGLQFLFEYFSETQRNKGNFPGRFSGRQFSNSRSEMNVSTLELGDSALYLCASSSGQYGYTFGSGTRLTVV.

The genes are TRBV27 and TRBJ1-1. CDR1 and CDR2 from the germline V gene are MNHEY and SMNVEV (reference sequence). The CDR3 covers 17 residues. No DNA accompanies this entry. CDR3 protein: CASSLHQGRGVKVEAFF.

CDR3 sequence: CAISAGSGLYEQYF. The rearrangement joins TRBV10-3 to TRBJ2-7; the D gene TCRdb calls, TRBD2, cannot be checked with no DNA. Germline V gives CDR1 ENHRY, CDR2 SYGVKD. The CDR3 covers 14 residues. No coding sequence is recorded.

The rearrangement uses TRBV9 and TRBJ2-1; TCRdb lists TRBD1, though no DNA is available to test this call. Germline loops: CDR1 SGDLS, CDR2 YYNGEE. The length of the CDR3 is 16 residues. No DNA is recorded. CDR3: CASSALRDISYNEQFF.

This rearrangement joins TRBV5-4 to TRBJ1-1; lacking DNA, the TRBD1 call made by TCRdb goes unchecked. Germline V gives CDR1 SGHNT, CDR2 YYREEE (reference sequence). There are 15 residues in the CDR3. The coding DNA is unavailable. CDR3: CASSSLDISNTEAFF.

The chain uses TRBV10-3 and TRBJ1-2; the D gene TCRdb calls, TRBD1, cannot be checked with no DNA. Germline V lookup: CDR1 ENHRY, CDR2 SYGVKD. The CDR3 totals 13 residues. No DNA is recorded. Here the CDR3 reads CAIGDRDGYGYTF.

This rearrangement joins TRBV28 to TRBJ1-3; TCRdb lists TRBD1, though no DNA is available to test this call. The germline V gene encodes CDR1 MDHEN and CDR2 SYDVKM. The CDR3 spans 14 residues. The coding DNA is unavailable. CDR3 residues: CASKPGSRGNTIYF. Together with reference TRBV28 and TRBJ1-3, the CDR3 gives the full variable domain: DVKVTQSSRYLVKRTGEKVFLECVQDMDHENMFWYRQDPGLGLRLIYFSYDVKMKEKGDIPEGYSVSREKKERFSLILESASTNQTSMYLCASKPGSRGNTIYFGEGSWLTVV.

The rearrangement joins TRBV6-1 to TRBJ2-4; TCRdb calls TRBD2, which cannot be checked without DNA. The CDR3 loop spans 18 amino acids. No coding sequence is recorded. Germline V gene data show CDR1 as MNHNS and CDR2 as SASEGT. CDR3: CASSEAGLAGAGKNIQYF.

The J gene is TRBJ2-7, the V gene TRBV5-6. The V gene's germline CDR1 is SGHDT and CDR2 YYEEEE. This CDR3 comprises 11 residues. No coding sequence is recorded. CDR3 residues: CASSSHYEQYF.

This sequence joins TRBV4-1 and TRBJ1-2; no DNA is available, so the TRBD1 call from TCRdb remains unchecked. This CDR3 is built from 16 residues. No DNA is listed. Germline CDR1 reads MGHRA; CDR2 reads YSYEKL. The CDR3 spells CASSQGVGTLFYGYTF.

The gene calls are TRBV6-5 and TRBJ1-3. Germline CDR1 MNHEY, CDR2 SVGAGI. The CDR3 is 15 residues long. The DNA is not on file. CDR3 protein: CASRTDGSSGNTIYF.

The chain is built from TRBV7-9 and TRBJ1-4. This CDR3 region has 18 residues. No DNA is recorded. The germline gives CDR1 SEHNR, CDR2 FQNEAQ (reference sequence). This CDR3 reads CASSLFDPIPPTNEKLFF.

The J gene is TRBJ2-7, the V gene TRBV4-1; TCRdb indicates TRBD2, and absent DNA this call remains unverified. The length of the CDR3 is 16 residues. No DNA is listed. The germline V gene encodes CDR1 MGHRA and CDR2 YSYEKL. CDR3 loop: CASSQGLLTPFYEQYF.

This chain connects TRBV28 to TRBJ2-7. The CDR3 runs 14 residues. The record lacks a DNA sequence. Germline loops: CDR1 MDHEN, CDR2 SYDVKM. The CDR3 protein is CASSSLDVSYEQYF.

The rearrangement joins TRBV19 to TRBJ1-6; TCRdb selects TRBD1, and the lack of DNA leaves this call unchecked. Per the germline V gene, CDR1 is LNHDA and CDR2 is SQIVND (reference sequence). The CDR3 loop spans 16 amino acids. A DNA sequence was not provided. The CDR3 here is CASSISGTGASSPLHF.

This CDR3 reads CAWTLRNTIYF. The V gene is TRBV30, the J gene TRBJ1-3. Germline CDR1 GTSNPN, CDR2 SVGIG (reference sequence). The CDR3 runs to 11 residues. The record lacks a DNA sequence.

This sequence joins TRBV5-1 and TRBJ1-1. The CDR3 has 13 amino acids. No DNA sequence is on record. From germline, CDR1 is SGHRS and CDR2 YFSETQ. The CDR3 loop is CASSRTVNTEAFF.

This chain connects TRBV6-1 to TRBJ1-3. The germline gives CDR1 MNHNS, CDR2 SASEGT. The CDR3 has 14 amino acids. DNA for this receptor is not on file. CDR3 protein: CASRTDYSGNTIYF.

CDR3 sequence reads: CASRPSGNNEQFF. The chain employs TRBV12-2 and TRBJ2-1; the D gene TCRdb calls, TRBD2, cannot be checked with no DNA. TRBV12-2 is described as a pseudogene. The CDR3 is made up of 13 amino acids. DNA for this receptor is not on file.

This chain connects TRBV10-1 to TRBJ2-3; absent DNA, TCRdb's TRBD2 call cannot be checked. Per the germline V gene, CDR1 is WNHNN and CDR2 is SYGVQD (reference sequence). The CDR3 totals 17 residues. DNA for this receptor is not on file. CDR3 in amino acids: CASSRGLAGNLTDTQYF.

The chain recombines TRBV6-1 with TRBJ1-1. This CDR3 contains 11 residues. The DNA is unrecorded. Germline CDR1 reads MNHNS; CDR2 reads SASEGT. The CDR3 sequence is CATRGVTEAFF.

The rearrangement uses TRBV21-1 and TRBJ1-5. TRBV21-1 is recorded as a pseudogene. The CDR3 spans 12 residues. No DNA sequence was recorded. The CDR3 sequence is CARTGRSGPQHF.